This passage covers 20 T cell receptor beta chains from one sample sequenced in a study of regulatory T cells in long-lasting Graves disease. Specified time point: persistent/refractory GD, antithyroid drugs over 5 years with positive TRAb. The TCR library was made from RNA that had been extracted from PBMCs in TRIzol. Libraries of TCR beta came from iRepertoire HTBI primers plus Arm-PCR of CDR3 regions. MiXCR, run by TCRdb on the multiplex PCR reads, gives a single entry per CDR3 protein. The sample carries hundreds of thousands of distinct CDR3 sequences, around 21% recorded once. The material was peripheral blood mononuclear cells (PBMCs), obtained when the disease was refractory, from a patient treated with antithyroid drugs. The receptors shown here come from a female donor with Graves disease.

This chain uses TRBV6-1 with TRBJ2-1; tentative D call: TRBD2 (6 bases). V lost 6 bases and J lost 6, with 21 bases in between. The CDR3 extends over 16 amino acids. The germline V gene encodes CDR1 MNHNS and CDR2 SASEGT. DNA for the CDR3: TGTGCCAGCAGAGCCCGTAGCAGGGAGGTCGTCAATGAGCAGTTCTTC. Its translation is CASRARSREVVNEQFF.

This clonotype was recorded a few times. This rearrangement joins TRBV20-1 to TRBJ1-5, with D perhaps TRBD1 (5 bases). Between the trimmed V and J ends, which lost 5 bases and 4 bases, there was a span of 9 bases. This CDR3 is built from 12 residues. Looked up from germline, CDR1 is DFQATT and CDR2 is SNEGSKA (reference sequence). The DNA of the CDR3 is TGCAGTGCTGGGACTTTGAATCAGCCCCAGCATTTT. Translated: CSAGTLNQPQHF.

This clonotype has at least ten counts. The chain uses TRBV7-2 and TRBJ2-2; TRBD1 is a possible D gene (5 bases). Trimming removed 6 bases from V and 5 bases from J, with 13 bases in between. Germline V gene data show CDR1 as SGHTA and CDR2 as FQGNSA. CDR3 length: 14 amino acids. This CDR3 reads CASSHAQGTGELFF. CDR3 nucleotide sequence: TGTGCCAGCAGTCACGCCCAGGGAACCGGGGAGCTGTTTTTT.

This clonotype has a count of ten or more. This chain connects TRBV28 to TRBJ1-2; D not resolved. Germline CDR1 reads MDHEN; CDR2 reads SYDVKM. This CDR3 is built from 12 residues. Trimming stripped 4 bases from V and 6 bases from J, with 9 bases between. Here the CDR3 DNA reads TGTGCCAGCAGTTCCTTGGCCGATGGCTACACCTTC. Protein: CASSSLADGYTF.

Note on this clonotype: With a much larger clone just one base away, this may be a read error. Likely a read error: the CDR3 ends without its conserved phenylalanine or tryptophan. The gene calls are TRBV7-3 and TRBJ1-1, with no clear D. Germline loops: CDR1 SGHTA, CDR2 FQGTGA. V shed 1 base and J shed 2 bases, with 5 bases lying between them. CDR3 length: 13 amino acids. The CDR3 DNA reads as TGTGCCAGCAGCTTAAAGTCAAACACTGAAGCTTTCCTT. It specifies CASSLKSNTEAFL.

This clonotype has at least ten counts. The CDR3 protein is CASSDLGPRETQYF. CDR3 in DNA: TGTGCCAGCAGCGACCTGGGGCCTAGGGAGACCCAGTACTTC. This chain links TRBV12-3 or TRBV12-4 with TRBJ2-5; a possible D gene is TRBD1 (5 bases). The CDR3 contains 14 residues. V lost 6 bases, J lost 5 bases, and 16 bases lay in between.

This clonotype was detected ten times or more. This rearrangement joins TRBV15 to TRBJ2-7; D is unresolved. The germline CDR1 and CDR2 sequences are LNHNV and YYDKDF (reference sequence). CDR3 length equals 13 residues. Trimming pared 0 bases from V and 2 bases from J, leaving 5 bases between. In nucleotides, the CDR3 is TGTGCCACCAGCAGAGATGCGACCTACGAGCAGTACTTC. Protein product: CATSRDATYEQYF. The entire variable domain, with the rest obtained from reference TRBV15 and TRBJ2-7, is as follows: DAMVIQNPRYQVTQFGKPVTLSCSQTLNHNVMYWYQQKSSQAPKLLFHYYDKDFNNEADTPDNFQSRRPNTSFCFLDIRSPGLGDTAMYLCATSRDATYEQYFGPGTRLTVT.

On this clonotype: Given a much more abundant clone one base away, this may be a read error. The chain joins TRBV5-1 to TRBJ1-1, with a possible D match to TRBD1 (6 bases). This CDR3 is built from 15 residues. V was shortened by 4 bases and J by 6 bases, with 19 bases between the two germline ends. CDR1 and CDR2 (germline): SGHRS, YFSETQ. CDR3 nucleotides: TGCGCCAGCAGCATCTGGGGGCAGAGGGTTGCTGAAGCTTTCTTT. It translates to CASSIWGQRVAEAFF.

This clonotype appeared a few times. The junction and the germline gene differ at one end; a read error may be behind it. The chain carries TRBV20-1 and TRBJ1-2, with D unclear. The CDR3 is 12 residues long. Germline CDR1 DFQATT, CDR2 SNEGSKA (reference sequence). The CDR3 sequence: CSASSPVEQPIF. DNA of the CDR3: TGCAGTGCTAGCTCTCCCGTCGAGCAGCCGATCTTC.

This clonotype occurred a few times. V usage is TRBV19 and J usage is TRBJ2-6; 7 positions match TRBD1. V lost 5 bases to trimming and J lost 0 bases; unmatched junction nucleotides: 7. The CDR3 length is 17 residues. Germline V CDR1 and CDR2: LNHDA, SQIVND (reference sequence). The CDR3 bases are TGTGCCAGTAGTCCCGGGACAGATCCCTCTGGGGCCAACGTCCTGACTTTC. The encoded protein is CASSPGTDPSGANVLTF.

This clonotype was counted ten times or more. The chain joins TRBV29-1 to TRBJ1-1; weak D call: TRBD1 (6 bases). Germline-derived CDR1 and CDR2 are SQVTM and ANQGSEA. This CDR3 comprises 13 residues. Between the trimmed V and J ends, which lost 5 bases and 0 bases, there was a span of 10 bases. The CDR3: CSVRGQLNTEAFF. The CDR3 DNA sequence: TGCAGCGTTCGTGGACAGCTGAACACTGAAGCTTTCTTT.

This clonotype was seen repeatedly, ten times or more. The chain carries TRBV11-2 and TRBJ2-5; D is undetermined. CDR1 and CDR2 from the germline V gene are SGHAT and FQNNGV. The V gene lost 5 bases and the J gene lost 0 bases, with 13 bases spanning the gap. This CDR3 has 15 amino acids. DNA for the CDR3: TGTGCCAGCAGCCCTAGGAGTTGGAACCAAGAGACCCAGTACTTC. It translates to CASSPRSWNQETQYF.

There are many counts of this clonotype. The chain is built from TRBV19 and TRBJ2-7, with D unresolved. This CDR3 region has 13 residues. V lost 6 bases to trimming and J lost 2 bases, with 11 bases between them. CDR1 and CDR2 (germline): LNHDA, SQIVND (reference sequence). CDR3 protein: CASSAGFAYEQYF. The DNA for the CDR3 is TGTGCCAGTAGCGCCGGTTTCGCCTACGAGCAGTACTTC.

This clonotype was picked up a small number of times. V usage is TRBV27 and J usage is TRBJ2-2; D perhaps matches TRBD1 (6 bases). Between the trimmed V and J ends, which lost 2 bases and 4 bases, there was a span of 11 bases. The V gene's germline CDR1 is MNHEY and CDR2 SMNVEV (reference sequence). This CDR3 has 15 amino acids. The CDR3 loop reads CASSLQGRITGELFF. Written as DNA, the CDR3 is TGTGCCAGCAGTTTACAGGGGCGCATCACCGGGGAGCTGTTTTTT.

The genes are TRBV12-3 or TRBV12-4 and TRBJ2-1; 8 bases match TRBD2. The CDR3 covers 14 residues. Trimming took 6 bases from V and 8 from J; bases not matched to a gene: 9. The CDR3 nucleotides are TGTGCCAGCAGGCCCACGGGACTAGTTTATGAGCAGTTCTTC. Protein: CASRPTGLVYEQFF.

This clonotype was detected many times. The V gene is TRBV11-2, the J gene TRBJ2-7; unclear D gene. V gave up 3 bases and J gave up 3 bases, with 9 bases separating them. This CDR3 is built from 13 residues. Germline V gene sequence: CDR1 SGHAT, CDR2 FQNNGV. The CDR3 region is CASSFGQFYEQYF. The DNA of the CDR3 is TGTGCCAGCAGCTTCGGGCAGTTCTACGAGCAGTACTTC.

V usage is TRBV6-2 or TRBV6-3 and J usage is TRBJ2-7; 8 bases fit TRBD2. Germline-derived CDR1 and CDR2 are MNHEY and SVGEGT. Trimming removed 6 bases from V and 6 bases from J; junction bases left unmatched: 16. The CDR3 length is 16 residues. CDR3 protein: CASSNGRGTTAFEQYF. In DNA, the CDR3 is TGTGCCAGCAGCAACGGGAGGGGGACCACCGCCTTCGAGCAGTACTTC.

This clonotype was seen at least ten times. J is TRBJ2-7 and V is TRBV20-1, with TRBD2 as a possible D gene (5 bases). V lost 3 bases to trimming and J lost 4 bases, with 7 bases between them. Germline V gene data show CDR1 as DFQATT and CDR2 as SNEGSKA (reference sequence). The CDR3 is made up of 11 amino acids. Written as DNA, the CDR3 is TGCAGTGCTAGTCGAGGGTACGAGCAGTACTTC. This encodes CSASRGYEQYF.

The rearrangement links TRBV12-3 or TRBV12-4 to TRBJ2-7; tentatively, D is TRBD1 (6 bases). The length of the CDR3 is 13 residues. The V and J ends lost 5 bases and 5 bases respectively, with 13 bases between them. CDR3 amino acids: CASSPDRSHEQYF. The CDR3 nucleotides are TGTGCCAGCAGTCCCGACAGGTCTCACGAGCAGTACTTC.

This clonotype was observed at least ten times. The rearrangement joins TRBV7-9 to TRBJ2-7; 10 positions agree with TRBD1. Germline CDR1 SEHNR, CDR2 FQNEAQ (reference sequence). V gave up 6 bases and J gave up 7 bases; unmatched junction bases: 6. CDR3 length: 13 amino acids. The CDR3: CASRAGQGIEQYF. The CDR3 bases are TGTGCCAGCAGAGCGGGACAGGGGATTGAGCAGTACTTC.